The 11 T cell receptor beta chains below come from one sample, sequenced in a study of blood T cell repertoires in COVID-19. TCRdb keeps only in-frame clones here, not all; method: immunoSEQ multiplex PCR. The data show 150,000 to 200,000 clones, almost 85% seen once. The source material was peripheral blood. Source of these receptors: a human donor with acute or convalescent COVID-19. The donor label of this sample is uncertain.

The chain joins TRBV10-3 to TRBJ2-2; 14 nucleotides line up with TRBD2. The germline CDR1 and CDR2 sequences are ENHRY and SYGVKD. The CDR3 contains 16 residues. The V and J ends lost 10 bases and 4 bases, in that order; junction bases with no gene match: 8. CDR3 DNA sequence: TGTGCCAGCCGACTAGCGGGAGGGCAAGGCACCGGGGAGCTGTTTTTT. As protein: CASRLAGGQGTGELFF.

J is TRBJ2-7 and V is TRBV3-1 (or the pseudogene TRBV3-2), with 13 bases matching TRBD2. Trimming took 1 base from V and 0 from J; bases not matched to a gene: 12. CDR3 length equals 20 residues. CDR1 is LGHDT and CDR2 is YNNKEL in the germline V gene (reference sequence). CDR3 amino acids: CASSQVWATSGRPSSYEQYF. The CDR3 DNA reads TGTGCCAGCAGCCAAGTGTGGGCGACTAGCGGGAGGCCATCCTCCTACGAGCAGTACTTC.

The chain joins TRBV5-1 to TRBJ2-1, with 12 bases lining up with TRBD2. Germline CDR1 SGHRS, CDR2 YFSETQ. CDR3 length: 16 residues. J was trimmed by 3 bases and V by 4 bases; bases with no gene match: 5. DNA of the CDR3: TGCGCCAGCAGCCCCGGACTAGCGGGGATCTACAATGAGCAGTTCTTC. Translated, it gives CASSPGLAGIYNEQFF.

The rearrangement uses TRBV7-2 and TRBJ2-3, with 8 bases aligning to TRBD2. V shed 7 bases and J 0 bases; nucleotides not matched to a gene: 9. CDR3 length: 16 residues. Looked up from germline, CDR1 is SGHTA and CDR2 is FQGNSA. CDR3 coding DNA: TGTGCCAGCACCTATAGCGGGATACTTAGCACAGATACGCAGTATTTT. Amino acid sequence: CASTYSGILSTDTQYF. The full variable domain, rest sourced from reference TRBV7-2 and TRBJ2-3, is GAGVSQSPSNKVTEKGKDVELRCDPISGHTALYWYRQSLGQGLEFLIYFQGNSAPDKSGLPSDRFSAERTGGSVSTLTIQRTQQEDSAVYLCASTYSGILSTDTQYFGPGTRLTVL.

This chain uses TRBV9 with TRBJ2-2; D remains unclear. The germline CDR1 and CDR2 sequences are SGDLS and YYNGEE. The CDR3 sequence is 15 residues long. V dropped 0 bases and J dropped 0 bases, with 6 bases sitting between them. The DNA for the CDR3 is TGTGCCAGCAGCGTAGAGCCCGCGAACACCGGGGAGCTGTTTTTT. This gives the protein CASSVEPANTGELFF.

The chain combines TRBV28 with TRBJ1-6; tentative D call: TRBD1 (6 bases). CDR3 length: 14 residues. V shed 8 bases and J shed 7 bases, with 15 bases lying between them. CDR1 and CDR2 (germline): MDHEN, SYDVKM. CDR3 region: CASQYRTVNSPLHF. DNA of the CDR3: TGTGCCAGCCAATATCGGACAGTAAATTCACCCCTCCACTTT.

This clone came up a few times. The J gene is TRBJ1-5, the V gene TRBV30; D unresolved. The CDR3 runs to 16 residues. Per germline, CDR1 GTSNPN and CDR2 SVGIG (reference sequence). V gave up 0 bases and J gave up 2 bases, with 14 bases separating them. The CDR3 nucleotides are TGTGCCTGGAGTGTAAAGGCCGGCCAGGGCAATCAGCCCCAGCATTTT. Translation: CAWSVKAGQGNQPQHF.

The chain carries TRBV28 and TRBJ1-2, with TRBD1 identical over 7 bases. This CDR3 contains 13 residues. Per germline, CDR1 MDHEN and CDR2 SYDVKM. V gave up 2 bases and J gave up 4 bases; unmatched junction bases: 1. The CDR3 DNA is TGTGCCAGCAGTTTAGGGACAGCCTATGGCTACACCTTC. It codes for CASSLGTAYGYTF.

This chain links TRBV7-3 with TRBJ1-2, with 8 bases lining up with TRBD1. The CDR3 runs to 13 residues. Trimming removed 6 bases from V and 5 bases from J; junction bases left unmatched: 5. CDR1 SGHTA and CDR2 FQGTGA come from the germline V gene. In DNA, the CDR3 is TGTGCCAGCAGTCCAACAGGGGGGTATGGCTACACCTTC. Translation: CASSPTGGYGYTF.

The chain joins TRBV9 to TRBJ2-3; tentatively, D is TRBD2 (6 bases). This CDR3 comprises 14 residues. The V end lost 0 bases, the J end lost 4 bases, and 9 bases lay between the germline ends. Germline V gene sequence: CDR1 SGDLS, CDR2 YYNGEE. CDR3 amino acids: CASSVGGTADTQYF. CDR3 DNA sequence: TGTGCCAGCAGCGTAGGCGGGACGGCAGATACGCAGTATTTT.

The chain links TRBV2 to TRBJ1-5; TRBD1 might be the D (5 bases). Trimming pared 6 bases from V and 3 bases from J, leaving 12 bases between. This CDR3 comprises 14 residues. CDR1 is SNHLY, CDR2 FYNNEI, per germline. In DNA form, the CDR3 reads TGTGCCAGCAGGACGGGGGGGAACAATCAGCCCCAGCATTTT. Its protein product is CASRTGGNNQPQHF.